These 19 T cell receptor beta chains share one sample of origin, sequenced in a study of T cells in Graves' hyperthyroidism and ophthalmopathy. TCR beta CDR3 region amplification was performed from RNA transcripts. During a first-round RT-PCR of the TCR CDR3, the HTBI primer set was used. TCRdb fed the multiplex PCR reads into MiXCR, producing one record per CDR3 protein. The table shows about 400,000 distinct CDR3 sequences, with roughly an eighth occurring only once. The sample consisted of blood. Receptor source: a woman between 18 and 29 years old with Graves' hyperthyroidism.

This chain joins TRBV10-3 and TRBJ2-3, with D tentatively TRBD2 (5 bases). V shed 3 bases and J shed 2 bases, with 18 bases lying between them. This CDR3 spans 17 amino acids. Germline lookup yields CDR1 ENHRY and CDR2 SYGVKD. CDR3 sequence: CAISDAAARGITDTQYF. The CDR3, as DNA: TGTGCCATCAGTGATGCGGCGGCGAGAGGGATCACAGATACGCAGTATTTT.

This clonotype has a count of ten or more. The V gene is TRBV6-1, the J gene TRBJ1-4, with D possibly matching TRBD1 (5 bases). With 3 bases removed from V and 7 bases from J, the gap between germline ends came to 12 bases. Per the germline V gene, CDR1 is MNHNS and CDR2 is SASEGT. The CDR3 covers 14 residues. CDR3 region: CASSEGTSSEKLFF. CDR3 sequence (DNA): TGTGCCAGCAGTGAGGGGACTTCCTCTGAAAAACTGTTTTTT.

This chain connects TRBV6-5 to TRBJ2-1, with D hard to call. The V gene lost 0 bases and the J gene lost 5 bases, with 5 bases spanning the gap. Germline values: CDR1 MNHEY, CDR2 SVGAGI. This CDR3 is built from 13 residues. The CDR3 is CASSYSQDNEQFF. The DNA for the CDR3 is TGTGCCAGCAGTTACTCACAAGACAATGAGCAGTTCTTC.

This clonotype has a handful of counts. This chain joins TRBV9 and TRBJ2-1, with D perhaps TRBD2 (7 bases). CDR3 length: 15 amino acids. Trimming stripped 2 bases from V and 4 bases from J, with 13 bases between. Germline assignment: CDR1 SGDLS and CDR2 YYNGEE. The DNA of the CDR3 is TGTGCCAGCAGCGTCGGGGGGCGGATTTACAATGAGCAGTTCTTC. Translated: CASSVGGRIYNEQFF.

There are many counts of this clonotype. The CDR3 spells CASTLGTPGLGEQFF. The DNA of the CDR3 is TGTGCCAGCACCCTCGGGACCCCGGGTCTAGGTGAGCAGTTCTTC. The chain is built from TRBV6-1 and TRBJ2-1; D is possibly TRBD1 or TRBD2 (5 bases each). Trimming shortened V by 7 bases and J by 9 bases, and 22 bases separated the two germline ends. CDR3 length: 15 residues. In germline, CDR1 is MNHNS, CDR2 SASEGT.

The rearrangement joins TRBV30 to TRBJ1-6; D gene unclear. The CDR3 is 15 amino acids. Germline V gives CDR1 GTSNPN, CDR2 SVGIG (reference sequence). Trimming cost V 0 bases and J 11 bases, with 17 bases left between them. CDR3 region: CAWSVQIMGKAPLHF. The DNA of the CDR3 is TGTGCCTGGAGTGTACAAATAATGGGGAAGGCACCCCTCCACTTT.

This clonotype was found a few times. The chain recombines TRBV7-9 with TRBJ2-2; 7 nucleotides agree with TRBD2. V gave up 7 bases and J gave up 5 bases; unmatched junction bases: 7. The CDR3 contains 14 residues. Per germline, CDR1 SEHNR and CDR2 FQNEAQ (reference sequence). CDR3 bases: TGTGCCAGCAAGGGCGGGAGTAATACCGGGGAGCTGTTTTTT. It is translated as CASKGGSNTGELFF.

DNA for the CDR3: TGCGCCAGCTGCCGGATAGCGGGATCCGGGGAGCTGTTTTTT. Its translation is CASCRIAGSGELFF. The chain has TRBV5-1 and TRBJ2-2, with 8 nucleotides matching TRBD2. The CDR3 runs to 14 residues. Trimming at V came to 7 bases and at J to 6 bases, leaving 8 bases not matched to a gene. The germline V gene encodes CDR1 SGHRS and CDR2 YFSETQ.

Many counts were recorded for this clonotype. This chain uses TRBV12-3 or TRBV12-4 with TRBJ1-3, with D unresolved. V lost 5 bases and J lost 0, with 8 bases in between. This CDR3 is built from 14 residues. In DNA form, the CDR3 reads TGTGCCAGCAGTGGATATGACTCTGGAAACACCATATATTTT. It encodes CASSGYDSGNTIYF.

This clonotype was seen many times. The chain joins TRBV6-1 to TRBJ2-5; TRBD2 agrees at 16 bases. V lost 11 bases, J lost 5 bases, and 8 bases stayed unmatched. Germline CDR1 and CDR2: MNHNS and SASEGT. The CDR3 is 15 amino acids. CDR3 in amino acids: CAAGLAGGPGETQYF. DNA for the CDR3: TGTGCCGCGGGACTAGCGGGAGGGCCAGGGGAGACCCAGTACTTC.

This clonotype was observed a handful of times. This may be a read error, as it is one base from a much larger clone. The chain recombines TRBV5-1 with TRBJ2-7; TRBD1 aligns across 9 bases. Per the germline V gene, CDR1 is SGHRS and CDR2 is YFSETQ. The CDR3 length is 14 residues. The junction had 4 bases not matched to a gene; V was cut back by 0 bases and J by 6 bases. The CDR3 region is CASSLEGTGSEQYF. For the CDR3, the DNA is TGCGCCAGCAGCTTGGAAGGGACAGGGAGCGAGCAGTACTTC.

This clonotype was counted many times. The chain is built from TRBV30 and TRBJ2-7, with a tentative D call TRBD2 (6 bases). Trimming took off 4 bases at V and 6 bases at J, with 22 bases between the two ends. CDR1 GTSNPN and CDR2 SVGIG come from the germline V gene (reference sequence). The length of the CDR3 is 15 residues. The CDR3 is CAWTHPGPLGGEQYF. CDR3 nucleotide sequence: TGTGCCTGGACCCATCCGGGACCCCTCGGGGGCGAGCAGTACTTC.

This clonotype occurred many times. The chain has TRBV30 and TRBJ1-2, with D hard to call. This CDR3 has 12 amino acids. CDR1 is GTSNPN and CDR2 is SVGIG in the germline V gene (reference sequence). V lost 1 base to trimming and J lost 8 bases, with 11 bases between them. This CDR3 is CAWSGDTRGYTF. The DNA of the CDR3 is TGTGCCTGGAGTGGAGATACTCGAGGCTACACCTTC. Full variable domain (rest looked up from reference TRBV30 and TRBJ1-2): SQTIHQWPATLVQPVGSPLSLECTVEGTSNPNLYWYRQAAGRGLQLLFYSVGIGQISSEVPQNLSASRPQDRQFILSSKKLLLSDSGFYLCAWSGDTRGYTFGSGTRLTVV.

The table lists this clonotype with a few counts. The rearrangement links TRBV7-2 to TRBJ1-3; TRBD1 matches 7 bases. V trimming: 1 base; J trimming: 4 bases; junction bases outside the gene matches: 4. The CDR3 is made up of 15 amino acids. Germline CDR1 is SGHTA and CDR2 is FQGNSA. CDR3 in DNA: TGTGCCAGCAGCTTAGTTGAGGGGGCAGGAAACACCATATATTTT. Encoded protein: CASSLVEGAGNTIYF.

This clonotype was recorded a few times. The junction departs from germline at one end; a sequencing error may be responsible. The chain carries TRBV12-3 or TRBV12-4 and TRBJ1-2, with TRBD1 as a possible D gene (6 bases). This CDR3 is 13 amino acids long. CDR3 bases: TGTGCCGGCAGCCCCGGGACACACTATGGCTACACCTTC. Residues: CAGSPGTHYGYTF.

This clonotype has at least ten counts. This chain joins TRBV6-1 and TRBJ1-1; possibly TRBD1 for D (5 bases). V was clipped by 3 bases and J by 1 base, with 12 bases between them. Germline values: CDR1 MNHNS, CDR2 SASEGT. The CDR3 is made up of 15 amino acids. The CDR3 protein is CASSDGHKGNTEAFF. The CDR3 nucleotides read TGTGCCAGCAGTGATGGACACAAGGGGAACACTGAAGCTTTCTTT.

This clonotype was observed at least ten times. The chain has TRBV6-2 or TRBV6-3 and TRBJ2-3; the D gene is possibly TRBD1 (6 bases). Germline lookup yields CDR1 MNHEY and CDR2 SVGEGT. Deletions cut 5 bases from V and 2 bases from J, with 11 bases between. The CDR3 has 14 amino acids. CDR3 residues: CASSETGYTDTQYF. CDR3 coding DNA: TGTGCCAGCAGTGAAACAGGGTACACAGATACGCAGTATTTT.

The gene calls are TRBV19 and TRBJ2-5, with D possibly matching TRBD2 (5 bases). V was pared by 1 base and J by 4 bases, with 13 bases between. CDR3 length equals 15 residues. Looked up from germline, CDR1 is LNHDA and CDR2 is SQIVND (reference sequence). The CDR3 DNA reads as TGTGCCAGTAGTATAGTACTGAGGGCCACAGAGACCCAGTACTTC. The encoded protein is CASSIVLRATETQYF. Based on the CDR3 plus reference TRBV19 and TRBJ2-5, the full variable domain is DGGITQSPKYLFRKEGQNVTLSCEQNLNHDAMYWYRQDPGQGLRLIYYSQIVNDFQKGDIAEGYSVSREKKESFPLTVTSAQKNPTAFYLCASSIVLRATETQYFGPGTRLLVL.

This clonotype has only a few counts. V usage is TRBV6-2 or TRBV6-3 and J usage is TRBJ1-1; D might be TRBD1 (5 bases). In germline, CDR1 is MNHEY, CDR2 SVGEGT. Trimming removed 6 bases at V and 5 bases at J, with 10 bases between. CDR3 size: 12 residues. CDR3 protein: CASSSRQTEAFF. The CDR3 region has the DNA TGTGCCAGCAGCTCCCGACAGACTGAAGCTTTCTTT.